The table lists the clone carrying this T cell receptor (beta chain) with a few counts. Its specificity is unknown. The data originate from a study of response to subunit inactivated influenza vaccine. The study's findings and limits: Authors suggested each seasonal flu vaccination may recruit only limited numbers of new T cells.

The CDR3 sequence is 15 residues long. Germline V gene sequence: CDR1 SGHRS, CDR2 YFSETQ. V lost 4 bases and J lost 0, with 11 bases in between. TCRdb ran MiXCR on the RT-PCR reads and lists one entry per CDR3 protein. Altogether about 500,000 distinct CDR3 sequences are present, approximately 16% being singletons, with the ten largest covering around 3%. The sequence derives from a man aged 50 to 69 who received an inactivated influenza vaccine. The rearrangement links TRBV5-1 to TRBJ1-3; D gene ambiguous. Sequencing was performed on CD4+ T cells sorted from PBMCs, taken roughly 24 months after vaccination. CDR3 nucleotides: TGCGCCAGCAGCCTTGGACGGCTCTCTGGAAACACCATATATTTT. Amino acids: CASSLGRLSGNTIYF.